A single sample is the source of the 25 T cell receptor beta chains below, sequenced in a study of brain T cells in children with intractable seizures. Sequenced by immunoSEQ multiplex PCR; TCRdb stores in-frame clones only, minus some. The repertoire consists of under 45,000 clones, with approximately 92% occurring once and the leading ten covering 5% to 7.5%. The source was peripheral blood, collected at surgery. Every receptor here comes from a girl aged 2 to 9 with tuberous sclerosis and intractable seizures.

This sequence joins TRBV28 and TRBJ2-6; D gene ambiguous. The CDR3 loop spans 16 amino acids. The V gene's germline CDR1 is MDHEN and CDR2 SYDVKM. Deletions cut 4 bases from V and 4 bases from J, with 14 bases between. CDR3 in amino acids: CASSYGDLWGANVLTF. CDR3 nucleotides: TGTGCCAGCAGTTATGGAGATTTATGGGGGGCCAACGTCCTGACTTTC.

The count of this clone is one. The chain employs TRBV19 and TRBJ1-2; 8 bases fit TRBD1. Germline values: CDR1 LNHDA, CDR2 SQIVND (reference sequence). J was trimmed by 10 bases and V by 6 bases; bases with no gene match: 13. CDR3 length equals 14 residues. Here the CDR3 reads CASRSHDRGDDYTF. The CDR3 DNA is TGTGCCAGTAGATCACATGACAGGGGAGACGACTACACCTTC.

The chain is built from TRBV30 and TRBJ2-5; the D call may be TRBD1 or TRBD2 (6 bases each). The germline V gene has CDR1 GTSNPN and CDR2 SVGIG (reference sequence). The CDR3 has 16 residues. V was pared by 3 bases and J by 2 bases, with 19 bases between. DNA of the CDR3: TGTGCCTGGAGCGGGGCCGGGGGCAGAGAGCAAGAGACCCAGTACTTC. Translation: CAWSGAGGREQETQYF.

The V gene is TRBV11-2, the J gene TRBJ1-2; no clear D. Per germline, CDR1 SGHAT and CDR2 FQNNGV. Trimming removed 3 bases from V and 8 bases from J, with 16 bases in between. The CDR3 extends over 14 amino acids. The CDR3 bases are TGTGCCAGCAGCTTTGGCGGACGTATCTACGGCTACACCTTC. Translation gives CASSFGGRIYGYTF.

This rearrangement joins TRBV9 to TRBJ1-3, with D unresolved. The germline V gene encodes CDR1 SGDLS and CDR2 YYNGEE. The germline V and J ends were trimmed by 0 bases and 6 bases, with 13 bases remaining between them. The CDR3 totals 15 residues. The CDR3 DNA is TGTGCCAGCAGCGTAGAGCCGTCTAGAAAAAACACCATATATTTT. Protein product: CASSVEPSRKNTIYF. Full variable domain (rest looked up from reference TRBV9 and TRBJ1-3): DSGVTQTPKHLITATGQRVTLRCSPRSGDLSVYWYQQSLDQGLQFLIQYYNGEERAKGNILERFSAQQFPDLHSELNLSSLELGDSALYFCASSVEPSRKNTIYFGEGSWLTVV.

The chain recombines TRBV19 with TRBJ1-5; 7 nucleotides align to TRBD1. This CDR3 has 15 amino acids. Germline-derived CDR1 and CDR2 are LNHDA and SQIVND (reference sequence). The trim removed 3 bases at V and 1 base at J, leaving 3 bases unmatched. Written as DNA, the CDR3 is TGTGCCAGTAGTATCACGGGACAGAGCAATCAGCCCCAGCATTTT. Translation gives CASSITGQSNQPQHF.

The CDR3 coding sequence is TGTGCCAGCAGCTCTGGACTAGCGGGGTCCCCGCAGTTCTTC. Translation: CASSSGLAGSPQFF. The chain uses TRBV7-3 and TRBJ2-1, with 12 bases that match TRBD2. The V gene's germline CDR1 is SGHTA and CDR2 FQGTGA. The CDR3 sequence is 14 residues long. V dropped 4 bases and J dropped 12; count of bases not matched to a gene: 7.

The J gene is TRBJ2-5, the V gene TRBV5-1; TRBD2 aligns across 7 bases. Germline trimming cut 4 bases from V and 2 bases from J; bases unmatched to any gene: 5. The CDR3 extends over 14 amino acids. Germline V gene data show CDR1 as SGHRS and CDR2 as YFSETQ. This chain's CDR3 is CASSGAGGQETQYF. In DNA form, the CDR3 reads TGCGCCAGCAGCGGGGCCGGGGGGCAAGAGACCCAGTACTTC.

The rearrangement links TRBV12-5 to TRBJ1-1; 7 nucleotides align to TRBD1. Trimming took 0 bases from V and 0 from J; bases not matched to a gene: 4. The CDR3 consists of 16 residues. Per germline, CDR1 LGHNT and CDR2 FRNRAP. The chain's CDR3 is CASGLVLGQMNTEAFF. In DNA, the CDR3 is TGTGCTAGTGGTTTGGTACTGGGACAGATGAACACTGAAGCTTTCTTT.

V and J are TRBV27 and TRBJ1-1; no definite D call. V dropped 2 bases and J dropped 2 bases, with 6 bases sitting between them. The germline V gene has CDR1 MNHEY and CDR2 SMNVEV (reference sequence). The CDR3 is 13 amino acids. The CDR3 bases are TGTGCCAGCAGTTTAAAACCCAACACTGAAGCTTTCTTT. It specifies CASSLKPNTEAFF.

CDR3 DNA: TGTGCCAGTTCGACACTAAGCCAAGAGACCCAGTACTTC. This gives the protein CASSTLSQETQYF. The V call is TRBV7-2, the J call TRBJ2-5; D ambiguous. V dropped 9 bases and J dropped 1 base, with 12 bases sitting between them. CDR3 length: 13 amino acids. Per germline, CDR1 SGHTA and CDR2 FQGNSA.

The chain couples TRBV4-2 to TRBJ2-5; TRBD2 agrees at 8 bases. The CDR3 totals 16 residues. Germline CDR1 and CDR2: LGHNA and YNFKEQ. The V and J ends lost 0 bases and 2 bases, in that order; junction bases with no gene match: 5. The CDR3 sequence: CASSQDRGGQQETQYF. For the CDR3, the DNA is TGTGCCAGCAGCCAAGATCGCGGGGGGCAACAAGAGACCCAGTACTTC.

The J gene is TRBJ1-2, the V gene TRBV18, with D perhaps matching TRBD1 (5 bases). CDR1 and CDR2 (germline): KGHSH, LQKENI. CDR3 length: 13 amino acids. Trimming cost V 0 bases and J 11 bases, with 13 bases left between them. The DNA of the CDR3 is TGTGCCAGCTCACCACCGACAGTAATGGGTTACACCTTC. Amino acid sequence: CASSPPTVMGYTF.

The chain links TRBV11-2 to TRBJ2-7; D unclear. The CDR3 covers 14 residues. Germline V lookup: CDR1 SGHAT, CDR2 FQNNGV. The V end lost 5 bases, the J end lost 3 bases, and 14 bases lay between the germline ends. The CDR3 region has the DNA TGTGCCAGCAGCCCCCCGCCGGGCAGCTACGAGCAGTACTTC. Amino acids: CASSPPPGSYEQYF.

The V call is TRBV3-1 (or the pseudogene TRBV3-2), the J call TRBJ2-3; D unclear. V shed 1 base and J shed 2 bases, with 22 bases lying between them. Germline V gene sequence: CDR1 LGHDT, CDR2 YNNKEL (reference sequence). CDR3 length: 19 residues. The CDR3 bases are TGTGCCAGCAGCCAAGCCCGACTCGACCCCCCCCGAGCCACAGATACGCAGTATTTT. Translation gives CASSQARLDPPRATDTQYF.

V is TRBV6-4 and J is TRBJ2-2, with 10 bases fitting TRBD1. The CDR3 is 15 residues long. With 6 bases clipped from V and 7 bases from J, the junction kept 8 bases outside the gene matches. Germline V gene sequence: CDR1 MRHNA, CDR2 SNTAGT. CDR3 DNA sequence: TGTGCCAGCAGCGACAGGGGGCGCGGGATCGGGGAGCTGTTTTTT. Translated: CASSDRGRGIGELFF.

This rearrangement joins TRBV7-3 to TRBJ1-6; a weak D match, TRBD1 (6 bases). This CDR3 comprises 14 residues. V was cut by 2 bases and J by 9 bases, with 11 bases left in between. The germline V gene encodes CDR1 SGHTA and CDR2 FQGTGA. CDR3 sequence: CASSLGGTGSPLHF. The CDR3 coding sequence is TGTGCCAGCAGCTTAGGGGGCACGGGTTCACCCCTCCACTTT. The full variable domain, in which reference TRBV7-3 and TRBJ1-6 provide the parts outside the CDR3, is GAGVSQTPSNKVTEKGKYVELRCDPISGHTALYWYRQSLGQGPEFLIYFQGTGAADDSGLPNDRFFAVRPEGSVSTLKIQRTERGDSAVYLCASSLGGTGSPLHFGNGTRLTVT.

V usage is TRBV2 and J usage is TRBJ2-1; 11 bases map to TRBD2. Germline V gives CDR1 SNHLY, CDR2 FYNNEI. This CDR3 contains 17 residues. J lost 6 bases, V lost 8 bases, and 15 bases had no gene match. CDR3 nucleotide sequence: TGTGCCAGCGGATCCCCTGATTCACTAGCGGGGGCCAATGAGCAGTTCTTC. Translating it yields CASGSPDSLAGANEQFF.

CDR3 amino acids: CASSLRGVEAFF. CDR3 coding DNA: TGTGCCAGCAGTTTAAGAGGGGTTGAAGCTTTCTTT. V and J are TRBV28 and TRBJ1-1; D possibly corresponds to TRBD1 (5 bases). Germline CDR1 MDHEN, CDR2 SYDVKM. V lost 2 bases and J 7 bases, leaving 8 bases between the germline ends. The length of the CDR3 is 12 residues. The full variable domain, with the rest looked up from reference TRBV28 and TRBJ1-1, is DVKVTQSSRYLVKRTGEKVFLECVQDMDHENMFWYRQDPGLGLRLIYFSYDVKMKEKGDIPEGYSVSREKKERFSLILESASTNQTSMYLCASSLRGVEAFFGQGTRLTVV.

The V and J genes are TRBV5-5 and TRBJ1-5; the match to TRBD1 covers 8 bases. The CDR3 is 15 residues long. Trimming cost V 4 bases and J 2 bases; bases outside gene matches: 5. CDR1 and CDR2 from the germline V gene are SGHKS and YYEKEE (reference sequence). In DNA form, the CDR3 reads TGTGCCAGCAGCCTGGCGACAGGGGGCAATCAGCCCCAGCATTTT. This translates into CASSLATGGNQPQHF.

The gene calls are TRBV30 and TRBJ1-1, with D unclear. Germline CDR1 is GTSNPN and CDR2 is SVGIG (reference sequence). V shed 2 bases and J shed 6 bases, with 10 bases lying between them. There are 12 residues in the CDR3. CDR3: CAWSNGFAEAFF. The CDR3 coding sequence is TGTGCCTGGAGTAATGGGTTCGCTGAAGCTTTCTTT. The whole variable domain, filled in from reference TRBV30 and TRBJ1-1, reads SQTIHQWPATLVQPVGSPLSLECTVEGTSNPNLYWYRQAAGRGLQLLFYSVGIGQISSEVPQNLSASRPQDRQFILSSKKLLLSDSGFYLCAWSNGFAEAFFGQGTRLTVV.

The J gene is TRBJ2-6, the V gene TRBV9; D call uncertain. The CDR3 contains 17 residues. Trimming cost V 3 bases and J 0 bases, with 13 bases left between them. Germline CDR1 reads SGDLS; CDR2 reads YYNGEE. The chain's CDR3 is CASSAQKSSSGANVLTF. Here the CDR3 DNA reads TGTGCCAGCAGCGCACAAAAATCTAGCTCTGGGGCCAACGTCCTGACTTTC.

The chain recombines TRBV3-1 (or the pseudogene TRBV3-2) with TRBJ1-2, with TRBD1 matching over 9 bases. The ends lost 5 bases at V and 7 bases at J; junction bases unmatched: 17. CDR3 length: 17 residues. Germline lookup yields CDR1 LGHDT and CDR2 YNNKEL (reference sequence). The chain's CDR3 is CASSTLGPDRGQRGYTF. CDR3 nucleotide sequence: TGTGCCAGCAGCACCCTAGGGCCGGACAGGGGTCAGCGTGGCTACACCTTC.

This sequence joins TRBV19 and TRBJ1-1; possible D gene TRBD1, 6 bases. The CDR3 extends over 15 amino acids. CDR1 is LNHDA, CDR2 SQIVND, per germline (reference sequence). The germline V and J ends were trimmed by 3 bases and 1 base, with 12 bases remaining between them. The CDR3 DNA is TGTGCCAGTAGTATTACTTACAGGGAGAACACTGAAGCTTTCTTT. This sequence encodes CASSITYRENTEAFF.

The chain has TRBV19 and TRBJ2-4; TRBD2 matches at 9 bases. V lost 0 bases, J lost 11 bases, and 11 bases stayed unmatched. This CDR3 is built from 16 residues. Germline CDR1 and CDR2: LNHDA and SQIVND (reference sequence). CDR3 sequence reads: CASSIDSSGANGVQYF. CDR3 DNA sequence: TGTGCCAGTAGTATAGACTCTAGCGGGGCCAATGGGGTTCAGTACTTC.